This TCR beta chain derives from a study of T cells in Graves' hyperthyroidism and ophthalmopathy. Trimming took 4 bases from V and 4 from J; bases not matched to a gene: 14. This CDR3 region has 16 residues. Germline CDR1 is SGHDT and CDR2 is YYEEEE. Authors of the study amplified TCR beta CDR3 regions from RNA transcripts. The HTBI primer set was used in a first-round RT-PCR of the TCR CDR3. TCRdb called the multiplex PCR reads again in MiXCR, with one record for every CDR3 protein. The table includes fewer than 750,000 distinct CDR3 sequences, roughly 15% detected once. Ophthalmopathy patients had Clinical Activity Score at least 3, NOSPECS grade at least 4, duration under 3 months. Fresh peripheral blood, around 11 ml of it, supplied the PBMCs.

This clonotype was obtained from a woman between 45 and 65 years old with Graves' ophthalmopathy. The chain carries TRBV5-6 and TRBJ2-7; 7 bases map to TRBD2. Sequenced material: blood. This CDR3 is CASSPTASSGTYEQYF. The CDR3 DNA reads as TGTGCCAGCAGCCCCACGGCGTCTAGCGGAACGTACGAGCAGTACTTC.